This record covers a single TCR beta chain. The data are from a study of OX40 agonist ivuxolimab in advanced cancers. Study as a whole: Treatment of patients was with ivuxolimab, an agonistic anti-OX40 (CD134) antibody.

The CDR3 totals 16 residues. V lost 4 bases and J lost 0, with 15 bases in between. Germline values: CDR1 SQVTM, CDR2 ANQGSEA. Sequencing was performed with immunoSEQ multiplex PCR; in TCRdb, only in-frame clones are kept and a portion is missing. The table has around 90,000 clones, more than 85% seen once; the top ten hold 0.95% to 1.2%. This chain joins TRBV29-1 and TRBJ1-4, with a tentative D call TRBD1 (5 bases). Sample: CD4+ or CD8+ T cells sorted from blood, taken in a trial of the OX40 agonist ivuxolimab. The sequence derives from an adult with an advanced solid tumor such as melanoma, head and neck, liver or kidney cancer. The CDR3, as DNA: TGCAGCGTTGGGGGCGGGAGCACTACAACTAATGAAAAACTGTTTTTT. Translation: CSVGGGSTTTNEKLFF.